This T cell receptor beta chain was obtained from a study of T cells in Graves' hyperthyroidism and ophthalmopathy. Looking at the study overall: Staff took peripheral blood when the initial diagnosis was made, before any treatment began. Study-wide findings and caveats: From stable hyperthyroidism, ophthalmopathy was set apart by a 13 V-J model.

Amplification targeted TCR beta CDR3 regions from RNA transcripts. HTBI primers were the set used in a first-round RT-PCR of the TCR CDR3. TCRdb ran MiXCR on the multiplex PCR reads and lists one entry per CDR3 protein. The repertoire holds 600,000 or so distinct CDR3 sequences, with approximately 15% as singletons. This clonotype was counted ten times or more. The antigen is undetermined. CDR3 length: 14 residues. The V segment lost 6 bases and the J segment 5 bases; nucleotides outside the gene matches: 6. The sequence was obtained from a woman aged 18-29 years with Graves' ophthalmopathy. The chain couples TRBV12-3 or TRBV12-4 to TRBJ2-7; 11 bases fit TRBD2. The sample taken for sequencing was blood. The CDR3 sequence is CASSPSGRINEQYF. The CDR3 nucleotides are TGTGCCAGCAGCCCTAGCGGGAGGATCAACGAGCAGTACTTC.